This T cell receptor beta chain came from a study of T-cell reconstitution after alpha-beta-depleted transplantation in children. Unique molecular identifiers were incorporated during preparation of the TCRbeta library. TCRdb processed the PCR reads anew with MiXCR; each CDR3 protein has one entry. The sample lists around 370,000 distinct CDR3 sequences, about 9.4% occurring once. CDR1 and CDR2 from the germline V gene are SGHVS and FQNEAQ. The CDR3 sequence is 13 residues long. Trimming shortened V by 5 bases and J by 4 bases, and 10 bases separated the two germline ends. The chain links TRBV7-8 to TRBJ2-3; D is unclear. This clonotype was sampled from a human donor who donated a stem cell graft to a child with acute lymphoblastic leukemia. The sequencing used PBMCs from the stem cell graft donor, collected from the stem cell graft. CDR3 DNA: TGTGCCAGCAGCCACGGTACGGCAGATACGCAGTATTTT. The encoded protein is CASSHGTADTQYF.